The 21 T cell receptor beta chains below all came from one sample that was sequenced in a study of response to subunit inactivated influenza vaccine (dated 2018 in TCRdb). To prepare the library, RT-PCR was applied. The sequencing machine was an Illumina HiSeq 2500. TCRdb itself trimmed the public reads at Q25 with fastp, ran MiXCR and retained productive beta chains. Every distinct CDR3 protein forms one entry, paired with its most common genes and DNA. This sample holds around 750,000 distinct CDR3 sequences; less than 25% were observed only once. The ten top clones hold roughly 10% of the sample. Sample: PBMCs from blood, taken approximately 5 days after vaccination. All receptors derive from a middle-aged man who received an inactivated influenza vaccine. Donor details come from another sample of the same person, matched by shared clones.

The gene calls are TRBV5-1 and TRBJ2-1; 8 nucleotides align to TRBD2. Germline V gene data show CDR1 as SGHRS and CDR2 as YFSETQ. The CDR3 contains 15 residues. Trimming removed 1 base from V and 8 bases from J; junction bases left unmatched: 8. CDR3 coding DNA: TGCGCCAGCAGCTTGTCGAGCGGGGGTGTAGATGAGCAGTTCTTC. This gives the protein CASSLSSGGVDEQFF.

The chain joins TRBV7-9 to TRBJ1-1; unclear D gene. This CDR3 is 14 amino acids long. V lost 3 bases and J lost 4, with 12 bases in between. Looked up from germline, CDR1 is SEHNR and CDR2 is FQNEAQ (reference sequence). The CDR3 bases are TGTGCCAGCAGCTTGGGTTCCGATAGCACTGAAGCTTTCTTT. Amino acid sequence: CASSLGSDSTEAFF.

Many counts were recorded for this clonotype. The J gene is TRBJ2-5, the V gene TRBV7-2; 9 nucleotides line up with TRBD1. The V gene's germline CDR1 is SGHTA and CDR2 FQGNSA. The CDR3 is 14 amino acids. V dropped 5 bases and J dropped 5; count of bases not matched to a gene: 6. The CDR3 protein is CASSQQGAYETQYF. CDR3 in DNA: TGTGCCAGCAGCCAACAGGGGGCTTATGAGACCCAGTACTTC.

The chain is built from TRBV7-7 and TRBJ2-1, with D possibly TRBD1 on 5 matching bases. The CDR3 covers 15 residues. V lost 0 bases and J lost 2, with 8 bases in between. Germline loops: CDR1 SSHAT, CDR2 FNYEAQ (reference sequence). The CDR3 spells CASSLAKGPYNEQFF. The CDR3 DNA is TGTGCCAGCAGCTTAGCGAAGGGGCCCTACAATGAGCAGTTCTTC.

This clonotype was seen only a few times. The V call is TRBV4-2, the J call TRBJ2-1; 13 nucleotides align to TRBD2. The V gene end was trimmed by 1 base and the J gene end by 11 bases; junction bases not matched to a gene: 2. This CDR3 region has 14 residues. Germline loops: CDR1 LGHNA, CDR2 YNFKEQ. The chain's CDR3 is CASSQGTSGSQQFF. The CDR3 nucleotides read TGTGCCAGCAGCCAAGGGACTAGCGGGAGTCAGCAGTTCTTC.

This clonotype was observed a single time. The rearrangement links TRBV9 to TRBJ2-1; TRBD2 is a possible D gene (6 bases). Germline V gives CDR1 SGDLS, CDR2 YYNGEE. The ends were cut back, 3 bases at V and 0 bases at J, with 19 bases in the middle. This CDR3 comprises 18 residues. The CDR3 region has the DNA TGTGCCAGCAGCGCTGGGGGTTGGGCGGGGAGCTCCTACAATGAGCAGTTCTTC. Protein sequence: CASSAGGWAGSSYNEQFF.

This sequence joins TRBV4-1 and TRBJ1-4; D not certain. This CDR3 contains 15 residues. V shed 0 bases and J shed 5 bases, with 10 bases lying between them. Germline V CDR1 and CDR2: MGHRA, YSYEKL. CDR3: CASSQEAGRNEKLFF. In nucleotides, the CDR3 is TGCGCCAGCAGCCAAGAAGCCGGAAGGAATGAAAAACTGTTTTTT.

This clonotype came up a few times. This chain connects TRBV20-1 to TRBJ2-5, with 7 nucleotides matching TRBD2. Trimming cost V 4 bases and J 5 bases; bases outside gene matches: 10. The CDR3 sequence is 14 residues long. Per the germline V gene, CDR1 is DFQATT and CDR2 is SNEGSKA (reference sequence). DNA of the CDR3: TGCAGTGCTACCGAGTCGACTAGCTGGGAGACCCAGTACTTC. It codes for CSATESTSWETQYF.

In this sample, this clonotype turned up many times. As DNA, the CDR3 is TGTGCCAGCAGTTTCCCGGCTAGCGGTACCTACGAGCAGTACTTC. Protein: CASSFPASGTYEQYF. V and J are TRBV12-3 or TRBV12-4 and TRBJ2-7; 7 bases fit TRBD2. V lost 3 bases to trimming and J lost 2 bases; unmatched junction nucleotides: 7. The CDR3 length is 15 residues.

This sequence joins TRBV30 and TRBJ2-7; unclear D gene. Trimming left V 0 bases short and J 0 bases short, with 6 bases between. This CDR3 comprises 13 residues. In germline, CDR1 is GTSNPN, CDR2 SVGIG (reference sequence). CDR3 DNA: TGTGCCTGGAGTGTAAGGTCCTCCTACGAGCAGTACTTC. This encodes CAWSVRSSYEQYF. The full variable domain, with the rest looked up from reference TRBV30 and TRBJ2-7, is SQTIHQWPATLVQPVGSPLSLECTVEGTSNPNLYWYRQAAGRGLQLLFYSVGIGQISSEVPQNLSASRPQDRQFILSSKKLLLSDSGFYLCAWSVRSSYEQYFGPGTRLTVT.

This chain links TRBV12-3 or TRBV12-4 with TRBJ1-1; 7 bases fit TRBD1. Trimming removed 7 bases from V and 5 bases from J; junction bases left unmatched: 7. This CDR3 region has 13 residues. DNA of the CDR3: TGTGCCAGCACGCAGGGGGTATGGACTGAAGCTTTCTTT. Encoded protein: CASTQGVWTEAFF.

The gene calls are TRBV5-7 and TRBJ2-7, with TRBD1 identical over 7 bases. TRBV5-7 is an ORF; its function is uncertain. This CDR3 is built from 16 residues. J lost 1 base, V lost 4 bases, and 11 bases had no gene match. CDR3 loop: CASSHRTGHPSYEQYF. In nucleotides, the CDR3 is TGTGCCAGCAGCCATCGGACAGGCCATCCTTCCTACGAGCAGTACTTC.

V is TRBV6-1 and J is TRBJ2-7, with 7 bases lining up with TRBD2. The trim removed 6 bases at V and 6 bases at J, leaving 17 bases unmatched. Germline CDR1 MNHNS, CDR2 SASEGT. This CDR3 region has 16 residues. The CDR3 DNA reads as TGTGCCAGCAGCTCCAAACTCTACGGGGGGTGGCTCGAGCAGTACTTC. This sequence encodes CASSSKLYGGWLEQYF.

This clonotype occurred many times. The genes are TRBV27 and TRBJ1-4; D ambiguous. The CDR3 covers 14 residues. V dropped 8 bases and J dropped 0 bases, with 10 bases sitting between them. Germline lookup yields CDR1 MNHEY and CDR2 SMNVEV (reference sequence). The CDR3, as DNA: TGTGCCAGCCGGCGGGGAGCAACTAATGAAAAACTGTTTTTT. Amino acids: CASRRGATNEKLFF. Full variable domain (missing parts from reference TRBV27 and TRBJ1-4): EAQVTQNPRYLITVTGKKLTVTCSQNMNHEYMSWYRQDPGLGLRQIYYSMNVEVTDKGDVPEGYKVSRKEKRNFPLILESPSPNQTSLYFCASRRGATNEKLFFGSGTQLSVL.

The CDR3 sequence is CASSYSAGGISTDTQYF. In nucleotides, the CDR3 is TGTGCCAGCAGTTATTCCGCGGGGGGAATAAGCACAGATACGCAGTATTTT. V is TRBV6-5 and J is TRBJ2-3; 8 nucleotides align to TRBD2. This CDR3 is 17 amino acids long. The V and J ends lost 3 bases and 0 bases, in that order; junction bases with no gene match: 8. The V gene's germline CDR1 is MNHEY and CDR2 SVGAGI.

The chain employs TRBV5-6 and TRBJ1-1; D is unclear. Trimming cost V 3 bases and J 3 bases, with 15 bases left between them. This CDR3 is 15 amino acids long. Germline-derived CDR1 and CDR2 are SGHDT and YYEEEE. CDR3 in amino acids: CASSSPSGRDTEAFF. In DNA, the CDR3 is TGTGCCAGCAGCTCCCCCTCGGGGAGGGACACTGAAGCTTTCTTT.

This clonotype was recorded a few times. The rearrangement joins TRBV6-5 to TRBJ2-7; no clear D gene. CDR1 is MNHEY and CDR2 is SVGAGI in the germline V gene. CDR3 length equals 14 residues. Trimming pared 4 bases from V and 4 bases from J, leaving 14 bases between. CDR3 bases: TGTGCCAGCAGTTGGAACCCAGCCTCATACGAGCAGTACTTC. Translation: CASSWNPASYEQYF.

This clonotype was picked up one time. J is TRBJ2-7 and V is TRBV28; D could derive from TRBD1 or TRBD2 (6 bases each). The CDR3 covers 16 residues. V was shortened by 3 bases and J by 3 bases, with 18 bases between the two germline ends. Germline loops: CDR1 MDHEN, CDR2 SYDVKM. The DNA for the CDR3 is TGTGCCAGCAGTTTGGGGTTTGGTGGGGGGCTCTACGAGCAGTACTTC. This gives the protein CASSLGFGGGLYEQYF.

This clonotype was seen only a few times. The chain is built from TRBV29-1 and TRBJ2-1; TRBD2 matches 7 bases. V gave up 3 bases and J gave up 0 bases; unmatched junction bases: 5. The germline V gene encodes CDR1 SQVTM and CDR2 ANQGSEA. This CDR3 region has 15 residues. The CDR3 here is CSVEGGVSSYNEQFF. In nucleotides, the CDR3 is TGCAGCGTTGAGGGGGGGGTTAGCTCCTACAATGAGCAGTTCTTC.

J is TRBJ2-3 and V is TRBV4-2; 7 bases match TRBD2. The V and J ends lost 3 bases and 6 bases, in that order; junction bases with no gene match: 12. The CDR3 has 16 residues. Germline V gene sequence: CDR1 LGHNA, CDR2 YNFKEQ. The CDR3: CASSHPGGAGGDTQYF. CDR3 coding DNA: TGTGCCAGCAGCCATCCCGGAGGGGCCGGGGGGGATACGCAGTATTTT.

The chain has TRBV28 and TRBJ1-2, with TRBD1 as a possible D gene (5 bases). Trimming stripped 5 bases from V and 2 bases from J, with 24 bases between. CDR1 and CDR2 (germline): MDHEN, SYDVKM. CDR3 length: 18 amino acids. The CDR3 DNA sequence: TGTGCCAGCAGTAAAGTGGGGCGGGACGACCGTGGAAACTATGGCTACACCTTC. Translated: CASSKVGRDDRGNYGYTF.